This paragraph reports one T cell receptor (beta chain). Antigen: not known. The sample is drawn from a study of T cell responses to AZD1222 COVID-19 vaccine. Study-wide findings and caveats: The study reported that nearly half of spike-specific TCRs target unmutated variant regions. Among those given AZD1222, only six were seropositive at baseline. Donors were mostly white British, more females; clonal diversity possibly underestimated.

Profiling relied on immunoSEQ multiplex PCR, and the TCRdb table lists in-frame clones only, not all of them. The sample includes about 110,000 clones, 80% to 90% of them seen just once. The V and J ends lost 5 bases and 0 bases respectively, with 8 bases between them. The CDR3 spans 14 residues. In germline, CDR1 is SGHVS, CDR2 FQNEAQ. The chain carries TRBV7-8 and TRBJ1-3; D unclear. The source of this sequence is an adult who received the AZD1222 COVID-19 vaccine. The source was peripheral blood, collected 28 days after the second AZD1222 dose. In nucleotides, the CDR3 is TGTGCCAGCAGCCCCCGTCCCTCTGGAAACACCATATATTTT. This translates into CASSPRPSGNTIYF.